Each of the 26 T cell receptor beta chains below was sequenced from the same sample in a study of cytomegalovirus exposure and HLA in healthy donors. In the PCR, 60 Vbeta and 13 Jbeta primers were used. Produced via immunoSEQ multiplex PCR; TCRdb's table is partial and in-frame only. The sample lists about 120,000 clones, more than 80% occurring once. Sequencing was done on a sample of PBMCs. These receptors all come from a man aged 35-49 years in good health and CMV-seronegative.

V gene TRBV15 combines with J gene TRBJ1-4, with D possibly TRBD1 on 6 matching bases. In germline, CDR1 is LNHNV, CDR2 YYDKDF (reference sequence). The CDR3 contains 17 residues. Trimming took off 8 bases at V and 0 bases at J, with 19 bases between the two ends. CDR3 coding DNA: TGTGCCACCCTTCCTAACAGGGTTTTTGCAACTAATGAAAAACTGTTTTTT. It specifies CATLPNRVFATNEKLFF.

The chain links TRBV9 to TRBJ1-2; D is uncertain. The CDR3 loop spans 14 amino acids. The germline V gene has CDR1 SGDLS and CDR2 YYNGEE. V shed 3 bases and J shed 2 bases, with 11 bases lying between them. CDR3: CASSATGSNYGYTF. As DNA, the CDR3 is TGTGCCAGCAGCGCCACCGGGTCCAACTATGGCTACACCTTC.

The chain links TRBV2 to TRBJ1-4, with D possibly matching TRBD1 (6 bases). The CDR3 covers 14 residues. V lost 2 bases and J lost 14, with 18 bases in between. Germline CDR1 reads SNHLY; CDR2 reads FYNNEI. CDR3 in amino acids: CASSEWALTGYLFF. Here the CDR3 DNA reads TGTGCCAGCAGTGAATGGGCCCTAACAGGGTATCTGTTTTTT.

V gene TRBV10-3 combines with J gene TRBJ2-3, with a weak D call TRBD2 (6 bases). Germline CDR1 reads ENHRY; CDR2 reads SYGVKD. V was shortened by 6 bases and J by 1 base, with 8 bases between the two germline ends. The CDR3 extends over 13 amino acids. DNA of the CDR3: TGTGCCATCAGCCCGGGGGGCACAGATACGCAGTATTTT. This encodes CAISPGGTDTQYF.

The CDR3: CASNEGQHNQPQHF. The CDR3 DNA reads TGTGCCAGCAACGAGGGACAGCACAATCAGCCCCAGCATTTT. This rearrangement joins TRBV6-1 to TRBJ1-5; 7 positions agree with TRBD1. This CDR3 contains 14 residues. Germline V gene data show CDR1 as MNHNS and CDR2 as SASEGT. Trimming cost V 7 bases and J 3 bases; bases outside gene matches: 6.

The chain combines TRBV27 with TRBJ2-7; 15 bases map to TRBD2. Looked up from germline, CDR1 is MNHEY and CDR2 is SMNVEV (reference sequence). The CDR3 consists of 17 residues. V was clipped by 5 bases and J by 3 bases; unmatched bases: 8. CDR3 DNA sequence: TGTGCCAGCAGTGGCACCTGGACTAGCGGGAGGGTCTACGAGCAGTACTTC. Encoded protein: CASSGTWTSGRVYEQYF.

This clone came up once. The gene calls are TRBV9 and TRBJ1-1; tentatively, D is TRBD1 (5 bases). V lost 0 bases and J 5 bases, leaving 14 bases between the germline ends. CDR3 length equals 15 residues. Germline CDR1 reads SGDLS; CDR2 reads YYNGEE. The CDR3 region has the DNA TGTGCCAGCAGCGTAGGGCGGGGGGGGAATACTGAAGCTTTCTTT. As protein: CASSVGRGGNTEAFF.

The chain has TRBV27 and TRBJ1-5; D is perhaps TRBD1 (6 bases). The V and J ends lost 2 bases and 3 bases respectively, with 14 bases between them. Germline CDR1 and CDR2: MNHEY and SMNVEV (reference sequence). This CDR3 has 16 residues. CDR3 residues: CASSLAGRGNNQPQHF. The DNA of the CDR3 is TGTGCCAGCAGTTTAGCCGGGAGGGGGAACAATCAGCCCCAGCATTTT.

This clone was detected once. The J gene is TRBJ2-1, the V gene TRBV15, with D possibly matching TRBD2 (6 bases). Trimming took off 4 bases at V and 5 bases at J, with 15 bases between the two ends. The germline gives CDR1 LNHNV, CDR2 YYDKDF (reference sequence). The CDR3 runs to 15 residues. CDR3 protein: CATSIGGIADNEQFF. The CDR3 DNA reads as TGTGCCACCAGCATCGGAGGGATCGCCGACAATGAGCAGTTCTTC.

CDR3 bases: TGTGCCAGCAGCCAGGAGAGGGTCAATACCTACAATGAGCAGTTCTTC. This sequence encodes CASSQERVNTYNEQFF. This chain links TRBV4-2 with TRBJ2-1; D is possibly TRBD2 (5 bases). This CDR3 has 16 residues. The germline V gene encodes CDR1 LGHNA and CDR2 YNFKEQ. Trimming removed 3 bases from V and 2 bases from J, with 14 bases in between.

This clone occurred a few times. The rearrangement links TRBV6-5 to TRBJ2-1; 8 bases are a match to TRBD2. The V gene end was trimmed by 7 bases and the J gene end by 1 base; junction bases not matched to a gene: 6. Germline CDR1 and CDR2: MNHEY and SVGAGI. This CDR3 comprises 15 residues. The CDR3 protein is CASNRGGGSYNEQFF. The CDR3 DNA reads TGTGCCAGCAATCGGGGGGGAGGGTCCTACAATGAGCAGTTCTTC.

The J gene is TRBJ1-6, the V gene TRBV7-2; D is perhaps TRBD1 (6 bases). Germline V gives CDR1 SGHTA, CDR2 FQGNSA. V was trimmed by 5 bases and J by 0 bases, leaving 14 bases between them. This CDR3 is built from 17 residues. CDR3 sequence reads: CASSKGGASSYNSPLHF. The DNA of the CDR3 is TGTGCCAGCAGCAAGGGGGGGGCAAGCTCCTATAATTCACCCCTCCACTTT.

The genes are TRBV29-1 and TRBJ2-1, with D perhaps TRBD1 (5 bases). V was shortened by 7 bases and J by 9 bases, with 25 bases between the two germline ends. Germline V lookup: CDR1 SQVTM, CDR2 ANQGSEA. CDR3 length equals 15 residues. The CDR3, as DNA: TGCAGCGGGTATGGGGCCGCTACTGCACCAAGTGAGCAGTTCTTC. This gives the protein CSGYGAATAPSEQFF.

V gene TRBV5-1 combines with J gene TRBJ1-6; D is possibly TRBD1 (5 bases). The CDR3 extends over 17 amino acids. V shed 0 bases and J shed 10 bases, with 20 bases lying between them. The germline CDR1 and CDR2 sequences are SGHRS and YFSETQ. Here the CDR3 reads CASSLDSGAGPTSPLHF. CDR3 bases: TGCGCCAGCAGCTTGGATTCTGGGGCAGGGCCTACATCACCCCTCCACTTT.

The CDR3 region is CASSPAGTYEQYF. In DNA form, the CDR3 reads TGTGCCAGCTCACCGGCAGGAACCTACGAGCAGTACTTC. The chain joins TRBV18 to TRBJ2-7, with no clear D. CDR1 and CDR2 from the germline V gene are KGHSH and LQKENI. V lost 3 bases, J lost 2 bases, and 8 bases lay in between. The CDR3 has 13 residues.

This clone appeared once. The V and J genes are TRBV19 and TRBJ2-2; D might be TRBD1 (6 bases). The CDR3 sequence is 17 residues long. Trimming left V 10 bases short and J 0 bases short, with 21 bases between. CDR1 and CDR2 (germline): LNHDA, SQIVND (reference sequence). The CDR3 reads CATKTTRTASNTGELFF. The CDR3 coding sequence is TGTGCCACTAAGACAACACGGACAGCTTCGAACACCGGGGAGCTGTTTTTT.

The chain recombines TRBV4-1 with TRBJ1-6; 9 nucleotides agree with TRBD1. Trimming took 6 bases from V and 5 from J; bases not matched to a gene: 2. CDR1 is MGHRA, CDR2 YSYEKL, per germline. This CDR3 region has 14 residues. The CDR3 loop is CASRRTGDNSPLHF. The DNA of the CDR3 is TGCGCCAGCAGACGGACAGGGGATAATTCACCCCTCCACTTT.

The table lists this clone with a count of one. This rearrangement joins TRBV7-6 to TRBJ2-5; a weak D match, TRBD2 (7 bases). The J call may not be correct, given that the DNA end is closer to TRBJ2-7. CDR1 SGHVS and CDR2 FNYEAQ come from the germline V gene. The CDR3 loop spans 15 amino acids. The CDR3 region is CASSLAGGPAYEQYF. The CDR3 DNA reads TGTGCCAGCAGCTTAGCGGGGGGGCCTGCCTACGAGCAGTACTTC.

The J gene is TRBJ2-3, the V gene TRBV27, with 9 positions matching TRBD2. Losses at the gene ends were 4 bases for V and 7 bases for J; bases not matched to a gene: 9. The germline gives CDR1 MNHEY, CDR2 SMNVEV (reference sequence). The CDR3 has 15 residues. CDR3 sequence (DNA): TGTGCCAGCAGTTGGGGGAGCGGGGGGCGGAATACGCAGTATTTT. Translated: CASSWGSGGRNTQYF.

The V and J genes are TRBV5-1 and TRBJ2-1, with 11 nucleotides matching TRBD2. The CDR3 is made up of 16 amino acids. The germline V gene encodes CDR1 SGHRS and CDR2 YFSETQ. V gave up 4 bases and J gave up 2 bases; unmatched junction bases: 5. CDR3 loop: CASSTVAGGPYNEQFF. CDR3 in DNA: TGCGCCAGCAGCACCGTAGCGGGGGGGCCCTACAATGAGCAGTTCTTC.

This chain's CDR3 is CASSYSRGFQPQHF. For the CDR3, the DNA is TGTGCCAGCAGTTACTCGAGAGGGTTTCAGCCCCAGCATTTT. The V and J genes are TRBV6-5 and TRBJ1-5, with unresolved D. The V gene's germline CDR1 is MNHEY and CDR2 SVGAGI. This CDR3 has 14 residues. V was trimmed by 0 bases and J by 6 bases, leaving 9 bases between them.

The chain carries TRBV28 and TRBJ2-1, with 13 bases matching TRBD2. This CDR3 has 14 residues. V lost 7 bases and J lost 9; bases outside the gene matches: 6. Germline V gene lookup returns CDR1 MDHEN and CDR2 SYDVKM. CDR3 in amino acids: CASKGLAGVGEQFF. The CDR3 bases are TGTGCCAGCAAAGGACTAGCGGGAGTTGGTGAGCAGTTCTTC.

The gene calls are TRBV5-1 and TRBJ1-5; D uncertain. Trimming shortened V by 0 bases and J by 6 bases, and 13 bases separated the two germline ends. The V gene's germline CDR1 is SGHRS and CDR2 YFSETQ. This CDR3 spans 15 amino acids. The CDR3 DNA is TGCGCCAGCAGCTTGGGAGGGCAGGTCTCTCAGCCCCAGCATTTT. It codes for CASSLGGQVSQPQHF.

V usage is TRBV9 and J usage is TRBJ1-2, with TRBD1 identical over 7 bases. CDR1 and CDR2 (germline): SGDLS, YYNGEE. V lost 3 bases and J lost 4; bases outside the gene matches: 9. The CDR3 is 15 residues long. CDR3 nucleotides: TGTGCCAGCAGCGCTGGACAGGAGAAACCCTATGGCTACACCTTC. Translation: CASSAGQEKPYGYTF.

The chain links TRBV9 to TRBJ2-7, with 8 bases fitting TRBD1. V was clipped by 4 bases and J by 6 bases; unmatched bases: 6. CDR3 length: 13 amino acids. Germline V gives CDR1 SGDLS, CDR2 YYNGEE. This chain's CDR3 is CASSFGQGGEQYF. CDR3 nucleotides: TGTGCCAGCAGCTTCGGACAGGGTGGCGAGCAGTACTTC.

The chain links TRBV5-6 to TRBJ2-3; D may be TRBD1 (6 bases). V dropped 0 bases and J dropped 4 bases, with 12 bases sitting between them. In germline, CDR1 is SGHDT, CDR2 YYEEEE. The CDR3 is 15 residues long. The CDR3 protein is CASSLERGFADTQYF. For the CDR3, the DNA is TGTGCCAGCAGCTTGGAAAGGGGGTTCGCAGATACGCAGTATTTT.